This T cell receptor (beta chain) was observed in a study of beta chain features in type 1 diabetes. Background on the study: All samples together contributed 100 million to 120 million sorted cells for examination.

A CD45RO/CCR7/CD25/CD127/CD95/CD27 panel sorted naive, central memory, regulatory and stem cell-like memory CD4+ cells. Study-wide points: Shorter TCRB CDR3s, moderately but significantly so, were found in Type 1 diabetes patients in all four CD4+ subsets.

As for this clone: The target antigen is unknown.

The V end was cut by 3 bases, the J end by 6 bases, with 16 bases between. Per germline, CDR1 MGHDK and CDR2 SYGVNS. The CDR3 is 15 amino acids. Sequencing targeted expressed TCRB transcripts, as all isolated RNA had been reverse transcribed. Sequenced by immunoSEQ multiplex PCR; TCRdb stores in-frame clones only, minus some. The sample contains more than 300,000 clones, about a tenth of which appear only once. What was sequenced was central memory CD4+ T cells from blood. This receptor was taken from a man between 25 and 39 years old with type 1 diabetes. V usage is TRBV25-1 and J usage is TRBJ2-3; maybe TRBD1 (6 bases). The CDR3 nucleotides are TGTGCCAGCAGTGAGAGACAGGCCCGAGGGGATACGCAGTATTTT. This translates into CASSERQARGDTQYF.